This T cell receptor beta chain was observed in a study of shared clonotypes between healthy human individuals. Findings and caveats of the study: Generation probabilities of non-shared clonotypes were lower (relative to those shared by all four donors).

V gave up 5 bases and J gave up 2 bases; unmatched junction bases: 8. This CDR3 region has 16 residues. CDR1 MDHEN and CDR2 SYDVKM come from the germline V gene. Generated by immunoSEQ multiplex PCR, the TCRdb table keeps only in-frame clones and is missing some. Here the sample spans under 200,000 clones, about 93% being singletons. Of note for this clone: The antigen is not known.

V gene TRBV28 combines with J gene TRBJ2-7, with 11 bases fitting TRBD2. Sequenced: naive CD4+ T cells sorted from blood. The subset is: CD45RA+ positively selected. This receptor was obtained from a woman aged 25-40 years in good health. CDR3 residues: CASSETTSGDTYEQYF. The DNA for the CDR3 is TGTGCCAGCAGTGAAACGACTAGCGGGGACACCTACGAGCAGTACTTC.